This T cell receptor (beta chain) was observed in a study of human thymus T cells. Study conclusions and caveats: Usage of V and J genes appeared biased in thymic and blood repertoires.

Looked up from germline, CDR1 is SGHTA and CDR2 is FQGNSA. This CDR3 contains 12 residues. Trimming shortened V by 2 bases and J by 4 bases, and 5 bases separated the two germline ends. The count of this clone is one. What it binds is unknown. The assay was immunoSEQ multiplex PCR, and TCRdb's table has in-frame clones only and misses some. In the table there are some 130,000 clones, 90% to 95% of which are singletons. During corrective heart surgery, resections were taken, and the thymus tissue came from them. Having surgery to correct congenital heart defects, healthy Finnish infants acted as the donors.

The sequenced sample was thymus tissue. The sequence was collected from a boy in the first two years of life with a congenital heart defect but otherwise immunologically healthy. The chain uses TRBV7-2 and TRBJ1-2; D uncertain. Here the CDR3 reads CASSLLFYGYTF. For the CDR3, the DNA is TGTGCCAGCAGCTTATTGTTCTATGGCTACACCTTC.